This record looks at one T cell receptor (beta chain) sequence and its context. This clonotype was seen only a few times. Its binding antigen is unknown. Qualities for individual bases were not recorded, and no much larger clone is one base off. Receptor libraries were prepared by PCR. This sample was sequenced with an Illumina HiSeq 2500. To normalize quantification of the TCRbeta repertoire, the TCR libraries were built with molecular barcoding that relied on unique molecular identifiers. Through fastp at Q25 and MiXCR, TCRdb rebuilt clones from the public reads, retaining in-frame beta chains. Entries that share a CDR3 protein sequence are merged under the most common genes and DNA. The sample profile shows roughly 610,000 distinct CDR3 sequences; roughly a tenth of them were found once. Of the sample, approximately 4.1% is held by the ten largest clones. This specimen comes from a study of T-cell reconstitution after alpha-beta-depleted transplantation in children (TCRdb year 2016). For the study in its entirety: Using TCR repertoire profiling, the study quantitatively followed how T-cell immune reconstitution unfolded in children after TCRalphabeta/CD19-depleted allogeneic hematopoietic cell transplantation.

V loses 4 bases at its end and J loses 1 base; junction bases beyond the gene matches: 10. Taken from cysteine to phenylalanine, the CDR3 has 16 residues. The only DNA kept is the CDR3, 48 bases in frame from the first base. Looking up the germline V gene yields CDR1 LGHNA and CDR2 YNFKEQ. The sample in question was PBMCs from the stem cell graft donor, obtained from the stem cell graft. The clonotype was recovered from a human donor who donated a stem cell graft to a child with acute myeloid leukemia. The chain uses TRBV4-2 and TRBJ2-7, with 7 central nucleotides matching TRBD1. For the CDR3, the sequence is CASSPPGARGSYEQYF. The base sequence is TGTGCCAGCAGCCCCCCTGGTGCCAGGGGGTCCTACGAGCAGTACTTC.